This T cell receptor delta chain was documented in a study of γδ T cells in repeated Plasmodium falciparum infection. About the research overall: Four controlled malaria infections with P. falciparum NF54 spanned about 640 days.

TCRdb used CATT to re-call clones from the multiplex PCR reads. The sample includes 45,000 to 70,000 delta-chain clones, around 1.7% of them seen just once. In regard to this clone: This sequence is one base from a far larger clone and is likely a read error. Other DNA sequences in this sample translate to the same CDR3.

Material: gamma-delta T cells from blood. The receptor was derived from a pool of human donors (malaria-infected and uninfected, not separated).

The CDR3 sequence is CAFRRSLYWGTHRSDKLIF. The CDR3 DNA is TGTGCCTTTCGAAGGTCCCTTTACTGGGGGACCCACCGATCTGATAAACTCATCTTT. J is TRDJ1 and V is TRDV3, with TRDD3 matching 9 bases. The CDR3 sequence is 19 residues long. The germline V gene encodes CDR1 TVYSNPD and CDR2 GDNSRS (reference sequence). Trimming took 2 bases from V and 5 from J; bases not matched to a gene: 24.